This T cell receptor (beta chain) was found in a study of CD8 T cells in Susac syndrome. Matched for age and sex, the controls were healthy donors. Negative isolation yielded CD4+ and CD8+ T cells, and FACS enriched TEMRA cells. The CDR3 is 16 amino acids. Looked up from germline, CDR1 is MNHEY and CDR2 is SMNVEV (reference sequence). With 5 bases removed from V and 3 bases from J, the gap between germline ends came to 18 bases. The authors reverse transcribed 0.5 to 1 ug RNA with random hexamers. Across 54 Vbeta and 13 Jbeta, immunoSEQ multiplex PCR amplified TCR beta CDR3. TCRdb ran MiXCR on the immunoSEQ multiplex PCR reads and lists one entry per CDR3 protein. The table has roughly 80,000 distinct CDR3 sequences, 90% to 95% seen once; the top ten hold 0.25% to 0.3%.

This clonotype was sampled from a human donor in good health. Sequencing used CD8+ T cells from PBMCs. This chain uses TRBV27 with TRBJ2-3; D is possibly TRBD1 or TRBD2 (5 bases each). The CDR3 bases are TGTGCCAGCAGTCGACAAGGGGTGAGGGGAACAGATACGCAGTATTTT. Its protein is CASSRQGVRGTDTQYF.